Presented here are 24 T cell receptor beta chains from one specimen sequenced in a study of yellow fever vaccine responses in identical twins. TCRdb processed the RT-PCR reads anew with MiXCR; each CDR3 protein has one entry. The sample includes 30,000 to 40,000 distinct CDR3 sequences, more than 45% of them seen just once. This specimen consisted of T cells from blood (PBMCs), unsorted or a sorted subset (not recorded which), obtained before or after yellow fever vaccination (not recorded which). The receptors originated from a woman aged 18-29 years who received the yellow fever vaccine.

In its sample, this clonotype was seen a few times. Mismatch with germline at one junction end may stem from a read error. This chain connects TRBV29-1 to TRBJ1-1, with D possibly matching TRBD1 (5 bases). Germline CDR1 is SQVTM and CDR2 is ANQGSEA. The CDR3 runs to 9 residues. The DNA of the CDR3 is TGCAGCGTTGAGGAGGGGTCGCTCTTT. Amino acid sequence: CSVEEGSLF.

The gene calls are TRBV10-3 and TRBJ1-3; 7 bases map to TRBD1. Germline values: CDR1 ENHRY, CDR2 SYGVKD. This CDR3 comprises 13 residues. Unmatched junction bases numbered 2, after V lost 7 bases and J lost 2 bases. CDR3 region: CAITGTAGNTIYF. In DNA form, the CDR3 reads TGTGCCATCACCGGGACAGCTGGAAACACCATATATTTT.

The genes are TRBV5-1 and TRBJ2-5; D is possibly TRBD1 (5 bases). The CDR3 spans 13 residues. Germline lookup yields CDR1 SGHRS and CDR2 YFSETQ. Trimming cost V 1 base and J 6 bases, with 10 bases left between them. CDR3 in amino acids: CASSLHQGQTQYF. The CDR3 bases are TGCGCCAGCAGCTTGCATCAGGGTCAGACCCAGTACTTC.

This chain joins TRBV29-1 and TRBJ2-7; D is undetermined. The CDR3 contains 12 residues. The V end was cut by 8 bases, the J end by 6 bases, with 17 bases between. CDR1 SQVTM and CDR2 ANQGSEA come from the germline V gene. Here the CDR3 reads CSHTSTLGEQYF. CDR3 bases: TGCAGCCATACGAGCACCCTCGGCGAGCAGTACTTC.

This sequence joins TRBV9 and TRBJ2-3, with 10 bases fitting TRBD1. The CDR3 length is 17 residues. Trimming removed 3 bases from V and 1 base from J; junction bases left unmatched: 8. From germline, CDR1 is SGDLS and CDR2 YYNGEE. The CDR3 sequence is CASSAEYGTGGTDTQYF. The CDR3 DNA sequence: TGTGCCAGCAGCGCAGAATACGGGACAGGGGGCACAGATACGCAGTATTTT.

This clonotype was seen once. V and J are TRBV10-1 and TRBJ2-1; 10 nucleotides align to TRBD2. From germline, CDR1 is WNHNN and CDR2 SYGVQD (reference sequence). This CDR3 is built from 15 residues. V shed 3 bases and J 4 bases; nucleotides not matched to a gene: 3. The CDR3 here is CASSELAGGYNEQFF. DNA for the CDR3: TGCGCCAGCAGTGAATTAGCGGGGGGATACAATGAGCAGTTCTTC.

Only a few counts were recorded for this clonotype. The J gene is TRBJ2-7, the V gene TRBV13; TRBD2 aligns across 12 bases. The CDR3 runs 16 residues. After removal of 6 bases from V and 0 bases from J, the junction contained 6 bases not matched to a gene. CDR1 is PRHDT and CDR2 is FYEKMQ in the germline V gene (reference sequence). The CDR3, as DNA: TGTGCCAGCAGAAGACTAGCGGGGGAGAACTCCTACGAGCAGTACGTC. Protein product: CASRRLAGENSYEQYV.

This chain connects TRBV11-2 to TRBJ1-3; D possibly corresponds to TRBD1 (5 bases). The CDR3 spans 16 residues. The germline V gene encodes CDR1 SGHAT and CDR2 FQNNGV. V was pared by 1 base and J by 0 bases, with 10 bases between. Written as DNA, the CDR3 is TGTGCCAGCAGCTTAGTGGGGGGGATCTCTGGAAACACCATATATTTT. Amino acids: CASSLVGGISGNTIYF.

The V gene is TRBV6-1, the J gene TRBJ1-1, with a possible D match to TRBD1 (5 bases). The germline V and J ends were trimmed by 5 bases and 0 bases, with 13 bases remaining between them. Germline lookup yields CDR1 MNHNS and CDR2 SASEGT. The CDR3 extends over 15 amino acids. CDR3: CASSPTGTMNTEAFF. DNA for the CDR3: TGTGCCAGCAGTCCCACAGGAACTATGAACACTGAAGCTTTCTTT.

CDR3 loop: CASSLVAATGPNTEAFF. The DNA of the CDR3 is TGTGCCAGCAGCTTAGTGGCAGCAACGGGCCCGAACACTGAAGCTTTCTTT. The V gene is TRBV11-2, the J gene TRBJ1-1; no reliable D call. The CDR3 is 17 residues long. Per the germline V gene, CDR1 is SGHAT and CDR2 is FQNNGV. Between the trimmed V and J ends, which lost 1 base and 1 base, there was a span of 16 bases.

The CDR3 protein is CASSHPSYEQYF. For the CDR3, the DNA is TGCGCCAGCAGCCACCCCTCCTACGAGCAGTACTTC. The chain employs TRBV4-1 and TRBJ2-7; D not certain. CDR3 size: 12 residues. Trimming stripped 3 bases from V and 0 bases from J, with 3 bases between. Germline V gene data show CDR1 as MGHRA and CDR2 as YSYEKL.

The chain combines TRBV6-2 or TRBV6-3 with TRBJ1-1; weak D call: TRBD1 (6 bases). Germline assignment: CDR1 MNHEY and CDR2 SVGEGT. CDR3 length equals 14 residues. The germline V and J ends were trimmed by 0 bases and 5 bases, with 10 bases remaining between them. CDR3: CASSYSHRGTEAFF. Here the CDR3 DNA reads TGTGCCAGCAGTTACTCACATAGGGGGACTGAAGCTTTCTTT.

This clonotype has more than one count but fewer than ten. CDR3 loop: CASSGGEDNEQFF. The CDR3 DNA is TGTGCCAGCAGCGGGGGTGAGGACAATGAGCAGTTCTTC. This sequence joins TRBV7-6 and TRBJ2-1; D may match TRBD1 or TRBD2 (5 bases each). The V gene lost 5 bases and the J gene lost 5 bases, with 10 bases spanning the gap. The CDR3 length is 13 residues. From germline, CDR1 is SGHVS and CDR2 FNYEAQ.

The chain has TRBV6-1 and TRBJ1-2, with a possible D match to TRBD1 (5 bases). The CDR3 has 15 amino acids. The V end was cut by 4 bases, the J end by 2 bases, with 14 bases between. CDR1 and CDR2 from the germline V gene are MNHNS and SASEGT. The CDR3 sequence is CASSAAGTSNYGYTF. The CDR3 DNA reads TGTGCCAGCAGTGCCGCCGGGACTTCAAACTATGGCTACACCTTC.

The chain recombines TRBV5-6 with TRBJ1-3; D is ambiguous. Germline V lookup: CDR1 SGHDT, CDR2 YYEEEE. The CDR3 runs 15 residues. Trimming shortened V by 1 base and J by 0 bases, and 8 bases separated the two germline ends. CDR3 sequence (DNA): TGTGCCAGCAGCTTGTATGCCGACTCTGGAAACACCATATATTTT. It yields the protein CASSLYADSGNTIYF.

The chain has TRBV5-6 and TRBJ2-3, with 9 bases that match TRBD2. V dropped 0 bases and J dropped 5; count of bases not matched to a gene: 7. Per the germline V gene, CDR1 is SGHDT and CDR2 is YYEEEE. The length of the CDR3 is 16 residues. DNA for the CDR3: TGTGCCAGCAGCTTGGATAGAGCGGGGGGCCTAGATACGCAGTATTTT. It is translated as CASSLDRAGGLDTQYF.

The J gene is TRBJ2-1, the V gene TRBV18, with 15 bases identical to TRBD2. With V trimmed by 3 bases and J by 10 bases, 4 bases remained unmatched. Germline values: CDR1 KGHSH, CDR2 LQKENI. The CDR3 covers 15 residues. CDR3 nucleotides: TGTGCCAGCTCACCTGGGACTAGCGGGGGGCGAGAGCAGTTCTTC. Translating it yields CASSPGTSGGREQFF.

This chain links TRBV6-1 with TRBJ1-5; D unresolved. Looked up from germline, CDR1 is MNHNS and CDR2 is SASEGT. V shed 6 bases and J shed 1 base, with 4 bases lying between them. This CDR3 contains 12 residues. The CDR3 reads CASRMSNQPQHF. The CDR3 DNA reads TGTGCCAGCAGAATGAGCAATCAGCCCCAGCATTTT.

This chain links TRBV2 with TRBJ2-3; D not resolved. The length of the CDR3 is 13 residues. Per the germline V gene, CDR1 is SNHLY and CDR2 is FYNNEI. Trimming stripped 4 bases from V and 0 bases from J, with 5 bases between. The DNA for the CDR3 is TGTGCCAGCAGTGCTTATAGCACAGATACGCAGTATTTT. This sequence encodes CASSAYSTDTQYF.

This clonotype appeared a few times. The rearrangement uses TRBV23-1 and TRBJ2-3; the D gene is possibly TRBD2 (6 bases). TRBV23-1 is placed among ORFs of uncertain function. This CDR3 region has 17 residues. V lost 5 bases and J lost 6, with 24 bases in between. Here the CDR3 reads CASSTHGNGRRIDTQYF. As DNA, the CDR3 is TGCGCCAGCAGTACCCACGGGAACGGGAGAAGGATTGATACGCAGTATTTT.

The V call is TRBV6-1, the J call TRBJ1-1; D remains unclear. Germline CDR1 is MNHNS and CDR2 is SASEGT. Deletions cut 6 bases from V and 5 bases from J, with 16 bases between. The CDR3 consists of 14 residues. The CDR3 bases are TGTGCCAGCAGCAGAACAGCCGCCGGGACTGAAGCTTTCTTT. It specifies CASSRTAAGTEAFF.

This chain joins TRBV9 and TRBJ2-7, with 9 bases lining up with TRBD1. The CDR3 totals 16 residues. After removal of 0 bases from V and 1 base from J, the junction contained 5 bases not matched to a gene. Germline values: CDR1 SGDLS, CDR2 YYNGEE. The CDR3 region has the DNA TGTGCCAGCAGCGTAGGGGGGGGGACAGGGTCCTACGAGCAGTACTTC. Translating it yields CASSVGGGTGSYEQYF.

Remarks on this clonotype: A read error may account for a junction end that differs from germline. The chain recombines TRBV20-1 with TRBJ2-1, with D possibly being TRBD1 (6 bases). There are 14 residues in the CDR3. Per germline, CDR1 DFQATT and CDR2 SNEGSKA (reference sequence). CDR3 in amino acids: CSASAGTTNNEPFF. In DNA form, the CDR3 reads TGCAGTGCTAGTGCCGGGACAACTAACAATGAGCCGTTCTTC.

V usage is TRBV10-3 and J usage is TRBJ1-1; D is unresolved. The germline CDR1 and CDR2 sequences are ENHRY and SYGVKD. V gave up 0 bases and J gave up 0 bases, with 5 bases separating them. The CDR3 length is 14 residues. CDR3 sequence: CAISESLMNTEAFF. The CDR3, as DNA: TGTGCCATCAGTGAGTCTCTAATGAACACTGAAGCTTTCTTT.